Following are 9 T cell receptor beta chains from one sample sequenced in a study of T cells in Graves' hyperthyroidism and ophthalmopathy. What was amplified from RNA transcripts were TCR beta CDR3 regions. The HTBI primer set was used in a first-round RT-PCR of the TCR CDR3. TCRdb used MiXCR to reprocess the multiplex PCR reads, holding one entry per CDR3 protein. The sample records about 400,000 distinct CDR3 sequences, around a sixth being singletons. Material for sequencing was blood. These receptors came from a woman aged 18-29 years with Graves' hyperthyroidism.

This clonotype was counted only a few times. The chain couples TRBV15 to TRBJ2-1; 7 bases are a match to TRBD2. This CDR3 is built from 13 residues. Trimming at V came to 5 bases and at J to 2 bases, leaving 0 bases not matched to a gene. Germline CDR1 reads LNHNV; CDR2 reads YYDKDF (reference sequence). CDR3 residues: CATSAGAYNEQFF. The CDR3 DNA follows: TGTGCCACCAGCGCGGGAGCCTACAATGAGCAGTTCTTC. Combining the CDR3 with reference TRBV15 and TRBJ2-1 gives the whole variable domain DAMVIQNPRYQVTQFGKPVTLSCSQTLNHNVMYWYQQKSSQAPKLLFHYYDKDFNNEADTPDNFQSRRPNTSFCFLDIRSPGLGDTAMYLCATSAGAYNEQFFGPGTRLTVL.

The chain employs TRBV7-4 and TRBJ1-1, with TRBD1 as a possible D gene (6 bases). Between the trimmed V and J ends, which lost 10 bases and 4 bases, there was a span of 22 bases. The CDR3 extends over 15 amino acids. Germline CDR1 and CDR2: SGHVT and SQSDAQ. CDR3 in amino acids: CATITRGGGATEAFF. CDR3 bases: TGTGCCACCATTACCCGGGGGGGGGGGGCCACTGAAGCTTTCTTT.

This clonotype appeared a single time. A much larger clone lies a single base off, so this may be a read error. V is TRBV9 and J is TRBJ1-1; no clear D. Germline lookup yields CDR1 SGDLS and CDR2 YYNGEE. Trimming removed 0 bases at V and 1 base at J, with 4 bases between. The CDR3 loop spans 13 amino acids. DNA of the CDR3: TGTGCCAGCAGCGTAGAGCCGAACACTGAAGCTTTCTTT. This translates into CASSVEPNTEAFF.

This clonotype was seen many times. This chain joins TRBV4-2 and TRBJ2-1; D uncertain. CDR3 size: 14 residues. The V gene's germline CDR1 is LGHNA and CDR2 YNFKEQ. V was clipped by 4 bases and J by 8 bases, with 15 bases between them. The CDR3 DNA is TGTGCCAGCAGCCGAGGAAAGGATGTGGATGAGCAGTTCTTC. Its protein is CASSRGKDVDEQFF.

In its sample, this clonotype was seen many times. The chain has TRBV3-1 and TRBJ2-2, with TRBD1 as a possible D gene (6 bases). V gave up 8 bases and J gave up 6 bases, with 16 bases separating them. The CDR3 totals 14 residues. Germline V lookup: CDR1 LGHDT, CDR2 YNNKEL (reference sequence). The chain's CDR3 is CASLSSQGPGELFF. Here the CDR3 DNA reads TGTGCCAGCTTATCATCACAGGGTCCCGGGGAGCTGTTTTTT.

This clonotype is a singleton in its sample. A much larger clone differs from this one at a single base, so this may be a read error. Without the conserved terminal phenylalanine or tryptophan, this CDR3 likely stems from a read error. V is TRBV7-6 and J is TRBJ1-2; D ambiguous. CDR1 SGHVS and CDR2 FNYEAQ come from the germline V gene. The CDR3 loop spans 15 amino acids. With 2 bases removed from V and 1 base from J, the gap between germline ends came to 11 bases. The CDR3 sequence: CASSLTPGLNYGYTL. The DNA of the CDR3 is TGTGCCAGCAGCTTAACCCCCGGACTTAACTATGGCTACACCCTC.

This clonotype was found many times. The CDR3 is CASSPGNGETQYF. CDR3 nucleotides: TGTGCCAGCAGTCCCGGGAATGGAGAGACCCAGTACTTC. The genes are TRBV28 and TRBJ2-5; TRBD2 is a possible D gene (5 bases). Trimming shortened V by 5 bases and J by 4 bases, and 11 bases separated the two germline ends. Germline CDR1 and CDR2: MDHEN and SYDVKM. This CDR3 has 13 amino acids.

This clonotype has at least ten counts. This chain connects TRBV5-1 to TRBJ2-7, with D uncertain. Germline values: CDR1 SGHRS, CDR2 YFSETQ. The CDR3 length is 17 residues. The V gene lost 1 base and the J gene lost 3 bases, with 20 bases spanning the gap. The CDR3 loop is CASSLSSRSTIRYEQYF. CDR3 DNA: TGCGCCAGCAGCTTGTCTTCTAGGTCAACGATCCGCTACGAGCAGTACTTC.

This clonotype has just one count. V and J are TRBV4-3 and TRBJ1-1, with D unresolved. The CDR3 spans 14 residues. The germline CDR1 and CDR2 sequences are LGHNA and YSLEER. The V end lost 1 base, the J end lost 2 bases, and 8 bases lay between the germline ends. The CDR3 DNA reads TGCGCCAGCAGCCAAGTGAACGGAAACACTGAAGCTTTCTTT. Translated: CASSQVNGNTEAFF.